This record concerns one TCR beta chain sequence. What it binds is not known. The entry originates in a study of cytomegalovirus exposure and HLA in healthy donors. About the study: The approximately 660 first-cohort repertoires shared a platform with the 120 validation repertoires, as reported in a later analysis.

Sequencing used immunoSEQ multiplex PCR; TCRdb keeps in-frame clones, though not all of them. The data show some 310,000 clones, roughly 88% seen once. Trimming removed 4 bases from V and 7 bases from J, with 4 bases in between. Germline CDR1 is GTSNPN and CDR2 is SVGIG (reference sequence). This CDR3 has 10 residues. General study points: The CMV antigen specificity of a few CMV-associated chains was confirmed through in vitro analysis.

The clonotype originates from a man between 25 and 39 years old in good health and CMV-seronegative. The sequenced sample was PBMCs. The J gene is TRBJ2-2, the V gene TRBV30; D ambiguous. The CDR3 loop reads CAWMYGELFF. CDR3 DNA: TGTGCCTGGATGTACGGGGAGCTGTTTTTT.